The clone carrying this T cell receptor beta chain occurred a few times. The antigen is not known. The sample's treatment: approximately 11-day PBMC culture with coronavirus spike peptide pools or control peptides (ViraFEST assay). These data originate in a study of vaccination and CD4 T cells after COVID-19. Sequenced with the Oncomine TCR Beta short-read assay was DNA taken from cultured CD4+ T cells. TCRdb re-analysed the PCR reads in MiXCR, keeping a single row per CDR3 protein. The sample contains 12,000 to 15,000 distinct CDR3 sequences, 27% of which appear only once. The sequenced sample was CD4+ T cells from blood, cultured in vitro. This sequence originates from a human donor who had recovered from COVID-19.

The CDR3, as DNA: TGTGCCAGCACCCTCGCGTCGGGTCGGGAAAAACTGTTTTTT. Its protein product is CASTLASGREKLFF. The rearrangement links TRBV28 to TRBJ1-4; D is ambiguous. CDR1 and CDR2 (germline): MDHEN, SYDVKM. Trimming pared 7 bases from V and 8 bases from J, leaving 17 bases between. CDR3 size: 14 residues. Full variable domain (outside the CDR3, taken from reference TRBV28 and TRBJ1-4): DVKVTQSSRYLVKRTGEKVFLECVQDMDHENMFWYRQDPGLGLRLIYFSYDVKMKEKGDIPEGYSVSREKKERFSLILESASTNQTSMYLCASTLASGREKLFFGSGTQLSVL.